The rows below give T cell receptor beta chains drawn from one sample of a study of blood T cells in healthy people across ages. TCRdb reprocessed the 5' RACE reads with MiXCR, giving one entry per CDR3 protein. The repertoire has 760,000 or so distinct CDR3 sequences, 25% of them found once; the top ten carry around 9.2%. This sample was also put to use in a study of T cells of mothers and their children.

The sequenced sample consisted of blood. All receptors derive from a boy aged 5-17 years in good health. The CDR3 runs from the conserved cysteine through the conserved F or W. A D gene is named only where the DNA matches it firmly. Not every row has a clone size; where given, it reads once, few, many or a size class.

len	d_gene	abundance	v_gene	j_gene	CDR3nt	CDR3aa
13	.	few	TRBV4-3	TRBJ1-4	TGCGCCAGCAGCCAAGAGGGGCCGGGAAAACTGTTTTTT	CASSQEGPGKLFF
11	.	.	TRBV12-5	TRBJ2-7	TGTGCTAGTGGTCTCTACTACGAGCAGTACTTC	CASGLYYEQYF
14	.	few	TRBV18	TRBJ2-7	TGTGACAGCTCCAAGTCTGGGATGTCTTACGAGCAGTACTTC	CDSSKSGMSYEQYF
15	TRBD2	.	TRBV20-1	TRBJ2-7	TGCAGTGTCATCATGCCTAGCGGGAGTTCCTACGAACAGTACTTC	CSVIMPSGSSYEQYF
16	.	.	TRBV9	TRBJ2-4	TGTGCCAGCGTAGAGGCGGGCTCCCAACGCAAAAACATTCAGTACTTC	CASVEAGSQRKNIQYF
14	.	.	TRBV18	TRBJ2-7	TGTGCCAGCTCACCATTATTTAGAGCCTACGAGCAGTACTTC	CASSPLFRAYEQYF
19	TRBD2	.	TRBV4-1	TRBJ2-3	TGCGCCAGCAGCCAAGTGTCCGCGGGAGGCCTCAGAGGTGCAGATACGCAGTATTTT	CASSQVSAGGLRGADTQYF
12	TRBD1	few	TRBV19	TRBJ1-1	TGTGCCAGTAGTGTAGACAGGGTTGAAGCTTTCTTT	CASSVDRVEAFF
15	TRBD1	.	TRBV5-1	TRBJ1-1	TGCGCCAGCAGCTTGGAGGGGGCATTGAACACTGAAGCTTTCTTT	CASSLEGALNTEAFF
14	.	.	TRBV28	TRBJ1-3	TGTGCCAGCAGGGAAACAGGCTCTGGAAACACCATATATTTT	CASRETGSGNTIYF
16	TRBD2	.	TRBV4-1	TRBJ2-2	TGCGCCAGCAGCCCTATAGCGGGATTGAGAACCGGGGAGCTGTTTTTT	CASSPIAGLRTGELFF
15	.	.	TRBV7-9	TRBJ1-6	TGTGCCAGCAGCACATCGGGGTCCAATAATTCACCCCTCCACTTT	CASSTSGSNNSPLHF
14	.	few	TRBV28	TRBJ2-7	TGTGCCAGCAGTTTACCACGGAGGTCCTACGAGCAGTACTTC	CASSLPRRSYEQYF
16	TRBD1	.	TRBV4-1	TRBJ1-1	TGCGCCAGCACCCATACAGGGGGGAAGGGGAACACTGAAGCTTTCTTT	CASTHTGGKGNTEAFF
15	.	.	TRBV28	TRBJ2-4	TGTGCCAGCAGCCAAATCCACCTAGCCAAAAACATTCAGTACTTC	CASSQIHLAKNIQYF
14	.	.	TRBV7-2	TRBJ1-2	TGTGCCAGCAGCTTTAACGGAAGGAACTATGGCTACACCTTC	CASSFNGRNYGYTF
15	TRBD1	few	TRBV12-5	TRBJ2-1	TGTGCTAGTGGTTCAGGACAGGGCTACTACAATGAGCAGTTCTTC	CASGSGQGYYNEQFF
13	.	.	TRBV20-1	TRBJ1-4	TGCAGTGCTCGGGACGGTCTTAATGAAAAACTGTTTTTT	CSARDGLNEKLFF
16	.	.	TRBV28	TRBJ2-7	TGTGCCAGCAGTGGGCCAAGAGTCTACCGGGACTTCGAGCAGTACTTC	CASSGPRVYRDFEQYF
11	.	many	TRBV2	TRBJ2-3	TGTGCCAGCAGTGCAGGGGATACGCAGTATTTT	CASSAGDTQYF
17	TRBD1	few	TRBV29-1	TRBJ2-5	TGCAGCGTTGTTTTCCCGGGACAGGGGGGATCTATTCCGACCCAGTACTTC	CSVVFPGQGGSIPTQYF
15	.	.	TRBV28	TRBJ2-4	TGTGCCAGCAGTTTCCCGGGTGGAGCCGAAAACACTCAGTACTTC	CASSFPGGAENTQYF